Each of the 29 T cell receptor beta chains below was sequenced from the same sample in a study of T-cell reconstitution after alpha-beta-depleted transplantation in children. It was with unique molecular identifiers that the TCRbeta library was prepared. TCRdb independently ran MiXCR on the PCR reads; one entry per CDR3 protein. This repertoire shows 190,000 or so distinct CDR3 sequences, more than 14% found once; its top ten account for roughly an eighth. The sample consisted of PBMCs from the stem cell graft donor, taken from the stem cell graft. The receptors were gathered from a human donor who donated a stem cell graft to a child with acute lymphoblastic leukemia.

This rearrangement joins TRBV5-5 to TRBJ2-5; D is possibly TRBD2 (5 bases). The germline CDR1 and CDR2 sequences are SGHKS and YYEKEE (reference sequence). The V end was cut by 2 bases, the J end by 9 bases, with 17 bases between. CDR3 size: 14 residues. In DNA, the CDR3 is TGTGCCAGCAGCTTTAATTCGGAAGGAGGCTCCCAGTACTTC. This translates into CASSFNSEGGSQYF. Looking up the rest from reference TRBV5-5 and TRBJ2-5 gives the full variable domain: DAGVTQSPTHLIKTRGQQVTLRCSPISGHKSVSWYQQVLGQGPQFIFQYYEKEERGRGNFPDRFSARQFPNYSSELNVNALLLGDSALYLCASSFNSEGGSQYFGPGTRLLVL.

The V gene is TRBV5-1, the J gene TRBJ2-1, with a weak D call TRBD2 (5 bases). The CDR3 is 14 amino acids. With 9 bases removed from V and 3 bases from J, the gap between germline ends came to 16 bases. Per the germline V gene, CDR1 is SGHRS and CDR2 is YFSETQ. The CDR3 coding sequence is TGCGCCACCACCGAGGGAGCTGGCTACAATGAGCAGTTCTTC. Its protein product is CATTEGAGYNEQFF.

This clonotype was detected ten times or more. This chain links TRBV10-3 with TRBJ2-7; the D call may be TRBD1 or TRBD2 (6 bases each). Germline V gene sequence: CDR1 ENHRY, CDR2 SYGVKD. Trimming cost V 10 bases and J 0 bases, with 7 bases left between them. The CDR3 is made up of 11 amino acids. The CDR3 region is CATGASYEQYF. DNA for the CDR3: TGTGCCACGGGGGCCTCCTACGAGCAGTACTTC.

This clonotype has ten or more counts. The chain employs TRBV5-1 and TRBJ2-5, with D uncertain. The CDR3 has 13 amino acids. Germline loops: CDR1 SGHRS, CDR2 YFSETQ. The germline V and J ends were trimmed by 0 bases and 1 base, with 4 bases remaining between them. The CDR3, as DNA: TGCGCCAGCAGCTTGGAAACCCAAGAGACCCAGTACTTC. It codes for CASSLETQETQYF.

This clonotype was recorded many times. J is TRBJ2-5 and V is TRBV11-2, with 7 bases identical to TRBD1. The ends lost 2 bases at V and 5 bases at J; junction bases unmatched: 11. The CDR3 consists of 16 residues. Germline CDR1 is SGHAT and CDR2 is FQNNGV. In nucleotides, the CDR3 is TGTGCCAGCAGCTTACAAAAAGGGACAGCCATGGAGACCCAGTACTTC. Translation: CASSLQKGTAMETQYF.

CDR3 amino acids: CSASRRSLYTEAFF. The CDR3 DNA reads as TGCAGTGCTAGTCGTCGCAGCCTGTACACTGAAGCTTTCTTT. The V call is TRBV20-1, the J call TRBJ1-1; D uncertain. Trimming pared 3 bases from V and 3 bases from J, leaving 14 bases between. CDR1 DFQATT and CDR2 SNEGSKA come from the germline V gene (reference sequence). This CDR3 is built from 14 residues.

This clonotype was found many times. V usage is TRBV5-1 and J usage is TRBJ2-1; 11 nucleotides align to TRBD2. The CDR3 is 15 amino acids. V trimming: 4 bases; J trimming: 13 bases; junction bases outside the gene matches: 13. From germline, CDR1 is SGHRS and CDR2 YFSETQ. The CDR3 nucleotides are TGCGCCAGCAGCAGAACTAGCGGGAGCCCTCCGGACCAGTTCTTC. Protein product: CASSRTSGSPPDQFF.

This clonotype has only one observation. The V call is TRBV6-6, the J call TRBJ2-5; TRBD1 matches at 9 bases. Germline values: CDR1 MNHNY, CDR2 SVGAGI (reference sequence). V lost 10 bases and J lost 5; bases outside the gene matches: 8. The CDR3 runs 13 residues. The CDR3: CATHRDRVETQYF. DNA of the CDR3: TGTGCCACCCACCGGGACAGGGTCGAGACCCAGTACTTC.

This clonotype has just a few counts. The chain uses TRBV18 and TRBJ1-2; D not resolved. Germline V gives CDR1 KGHSH, CDR2 LQKENI. The CDR3 loop spans 13 amino acids. Trimming removed 2 bases at V and 7 bases at J, with 11 bases between. In DNA, the CDR3 is TGTGCCAGCTCACCATCCGAAGACGGTGGCTACACCTTC. Translation gives CASSPSEDGGYTF.

This clonotype showed up many times. The chain joins TRBV12-3 or TRBV12-4 to TRBJ2-7; TRBD2 matches at 14 bases. With 6 bases clipped from V and 3 bases from J, the junction kept 10 bases outside the gene matches. CDR3 length: 17 amino acids. The CDR3 sequence: CASSTGTSGSLGYEQYF. The DNA for the CDR3 is TGTGCCAGCAGCACCGGGACTAGCGGGAGCCTCGGCTACGAGCAGTACTTC.

This clonotype has a handful of counts. The chain uses TRBV12-3 or TRBV12-4 and TRBJ1-4, with TRBD1 as a possible D gene (6 bases). V lost 6 bases and J lost 2, with 19 bases in between. This CDR3 spans 17 amino acids. As DNA, the CDR3 is TGTGCCAGCAGCCGGAACAGGGCCTTCTTTACTAATGAAAAACTGTTTTTT. Protein product: CASSRNRAFFTNEKLFF.

The rearrangement joins TRBV5-1 to TRBJ2-6, with D unresolved. Trimming shortened V by 0 bases and J by 0 bases, and 16 bases separated the two germline ends. CDR3 length: 19 residues. Germline assignment: CDR1 SGHRS and CDR2 YFSETQ. CDR3 bases: TGCGCCAGCAGCTTGGAAGGGCTGTCAGAAAACTCTGGGGCCAACGTCCTGACTTTC. Translated: CASSLEGLSENSGANVLTF.

This clonotype was detected a few times. The rearrangement links TRBV19 to TRBJ1-5, with TRBD1 matching over 10 bases. The V and J ends lost 3 bases and 6 bases, in that order; junction bases with no gene match: 5. The CDR3 sequence is 15 residues long. From germline, CDR1 is LNHDA and CDR2 SQIVND (reference sequence). The CDR3 coding sequence is TGTGCCAGTAGTATGGGACAGGGGATACTTCAGCCCCAGCATTTT. Translating gives CASSMGQGILQPQHF.

This clonotype was counted at least ten times. The chain combines TRBV29-1 with TRBJ1-4; D unresolved. V lost 3 bases to trimming and J lost 10 bases, with 12 bases between them. In germline, CDR1 is SQVTM, CDR2 ANQGSEA. The CDR3 extends over 12 amino acids. DNA of the CDR3: TGCAGCGTTGAGAGTGATTTAGGAAAACTGTTTTTT. Translation: CSVESDLGKLFF.

This clonotype has just one count. With a much larger clone just one base away, this may be a read error. The genes are TRBV29-1 and TRBJ1-1; 11 nucleotides match TRBD1. Germline V gene lookup returns CDR1 SQVTM and CDR2 ANQGSEA. This CDR3 has 13 amino acids. With 7 bases clipped from V and 7 bases from J, the junction kept 8 bases outside the gene matches. The CDR3 coding sequence is TGCAGCGCACGGACAGGGGGCTGGAGTGAAGCTTTCTTT. Encoded protein: CSARTGGWSEAFF.

The sample holds a few counts of this clonotype. The chain is built from TRBV5-6 and TRBJ2-1; the match to TRBD2 covers 11 bases. Trimming took 6 bases from V and 9 from J; bases not matched to a gene: 5. This CDR3 is built from 13 residues. Germline lookup yields CDR1 SGHDT and CDR2 YYEEEE. CDR3 residues: CASNVAGGGEQFF. CDR3 coding DNA: TGTGCCAGCAACGTAGCGGGGGGGGGTGAGCAGTTCTTC.

This rearrangement joins TRBV12-3 or TRBV12-4 to TRBJ2-3, with 10 positions matching TRBD2. The J segment lost 3 bases and the V segment lost 6 bases, leaving 9 bases of the junction unmatched. CDR3 size: 16 residues. The CDR3 DNA sequence: TGTGCCAGCAGCCGAGCTAGCGGGAGCCTAACAGATACGCAGTATTTT. This codes for CASSRASGSLTDTQYF.

This clonotype was picked up many times. The rearrangement links TRBV12-3 or TRBV12-4 to TRBJ1-1, with D possibly TRBD1 on 6 matching bases. The V gene lost 8 bases and the J gene lost 0 bases, with 10 bases spanning the gap. This CDR3 contains 13 residues. CDR3 loop: CASLRGMNTEAFF. CDR3 in DNA: TGTGCCAGCCTCAGGGGCATGAACACTGAAGCTTTCTTT.

The J gene is TRBJ1-2, the V gene TRBV20-1; D is ambiguous. The CDR3 spans 13 residues. V lost 1 base and J 0 bases, leaving 6 bases between the germline ends. Germline CDR1 DFQATT, CDR2 SNEGSKA (reference sequence). This CDR3 is CSARGRSNYGYTF. Written as DNA, the CDR3 is TGCAGTGCTAGAGGACGGTCTAACTATGGCTACACCTTC.

This clonotype has only a few counts. CDR3 region: CASRPAGRWNQPQHF. The CDR3, as DNA: TGTGCCAGCAGGCCCGCAGGAAGATGGAATCAGCCCCAGCATTTT. The rearrangement links TRBV6-1 to TRBJ1-5, with unresolved D. V lost 6 bases and J 4 bases, leaving 16 bases between the germline ends. CDR3 length equals 15 residues. Germline V CDR1 and CDR2: MNHNS, SASEGT.

Only one count was recorded for this clonotype. This chain joins TRBV6-5 and TRBJ2-2, with a possible D match to TRBD1 (6 bases). Trimming stripped 4 bases from V and 4 bases from J, with 13 bases between. The CDR3 contains 15 residues. CDR1 and CDR2 (germline): MNHEY, SVGAGI. The CDR3 coding sequence is TGTGCCAGCAGTTCCTGGACAGCTTTCACCGGGGAGCTGTTTTTT. Its protein product is CASSSWTAFTGELFF.

By its share, this clonotype is medium-sized. The rearrangement links TRBV5-1 to TRBJ2-1; tentatively, D is TRBD2 (6 bases). V lost 1 base and J lost 0, with 14 bases in between. This CDR3 contains 17 residues. The V gene's germline CDR1 is SGHRS and CDR2 YFSETQ. Here the CDR3 DNA reads TGCGCCAGCAGCTTGAAATCAGCGGGCAGCTCCTACAATGAGCAGTTCTTC. It codes for CASSLKSAGSSYNEQFF.

Many counts were recorded for this clonotype. The V and J genes are TRBV4-1 and TRBJ2-2, with TRBD2 identical over 9 bases. J gave up 6 bases and V 1 base, and 9 bases lay outside the gene matches. This CDR3 has 17 residues. Germline CDR1 is MGHRA and CDR2 is YSYEKL. As DNA, the CDR3 is TGCGCCAGCAGCCAAGTGGTAATAGCGGGAGCAGCCGGGGAGCTGTTTTTT. It codes for CASSQVVIAGAAGELFF.

This clonotype was observed a few times. Germline is not matched at one junction end, which may reflect a read error. The rearrangement uses TRBV29-1 and TRBJ2-1; the D is unclear. The CDR3 spans 12 residues. The V gene's germline CDR1 is SQVTM and CDR2 ANQGSEA. The DNA for the CDR3 is TGCAGCGTTGAGAGCCTTCTGGGCCGGCTTCTCTTC. Its translation: CSVESLLGRLLF.

This clonotype came up many times. The chain carries TRBV20-1 and TRBJ1-1; possible D gene TRBD1, 6 bases. V was cut by 6 bases and J by 1 base, with 12 bases left in between. CDR1 is DFQATT, CDR2 SNEGSKA, per germline (reference sequence). The CDR3 covers 13 residues. The CDR3 region has the DNA TGCAGTGCGCGTCAGGACAGGAACACTGAAGCTTTCTTT. Translating gives CSARQDRNTEAFF.

Many counts were recorded for this clonotype. V and J are TRBV5-1 and TRBJ2-1; 11 nucleotides line up with TRBD2. The V segment lost 9 bases and the J segment 9 bases; nucleotides outside the gene matches: 8. Looked up from germline, CDR1 is SGHRS and CDR2 is YFSETQ. CDR3 length: 13 amino acids. The CDR3 is CATRLAGQGEQFF. The CDR3 bases are TGCGCCACCAGACTAGCGGGACAGGGTGAGCAGTTCTTC.

In its sample, this clonotype was seen many times. The chain has TRBV5-1 and TRBJ1-4; weak D call: TRBD1 (5 bases). The length of the CDR3 is 14 residues. Germline CDR1 is SGHRS and CDR2 is YFSETQ. V lost 0 bases and J 5 bases, leaving 8 bases between the germline ends. Here the CDR3 reads CASSLGQFNEKLFF. CDR3 bases: TGCGCCAGCAGCTTGGGACAGTTCAATGAAAAACTGTTTTTT.

This clonotype was seen a few times. This chain joins TRBV12-3 or TRBV12-4 and TRBJ2-1; 14 bases align to TRBD2. The CDR3 sequence is 17 residues long. Trimming removed 5 bases from V and 9 bases from J; junction bases left unmatched: 12. CDR3: CASSPSGGTSGSIEQFF. Written as DNA, the CDR3 is TGTGCCAGCAGTCCCTCCGGGGGGACTAGCGGGAGTATTGAGCAGTTCTTC.

This clonotype was seen many times. The genes are TRBV5-1 and TRBJ1-2, with 10 bases fitting TRBD1. The CDR3 runs to 17 residues. With V trimmed by 3 bases and J by 8 bases, 16 bases remained unmatched. Germline-derived CDR1 and CDR2 are SGHRS and YFSETQ. The CDR3 loop is CASSSGFRDRGDGGYTF. The CDR3 bases are TGCGCCAGCAGCTCCGGATTCCGGGACAGGGGAGATGGCGGCTACACCTTC.